These T cell receptor beta chains were read from a single sample in a study of patients and donors after allogeneic stem cell transplantation. TCRdb analysed the RT-PCR reads with MiXCR anew, one entry per CDR3 protein. This table holds 150,000 or so distinct CDR3 sequences, nearly 25% found once. The material sequenced was blood, either unsorted or a sorted T cell fraction (not recorded which). These TCRs come from a human donor who was either an allogeneic HSCT recipient or a stem cell or donor lymphocyte infusion donor (not recorded which). It is not recorded whose cells these are; they may come from a transplant donor. CDR3s include the opening cysteine and the closing phenylalanine or tryptophan. D genes are given only for firm matches. Only some rows state a clone size, as once, few, many or a class for expanded clones.

j_call: TRBJ1-4; v_call: TRBV20-1; cdr3_length: 14; clone_size: -; d_call: TRBD1; cdr3_aa: CSARDDRGYEKLFF; cdr3_nt: TGCAGTGCTAGAGACGACAGGGGCTATGAAAAACTGTTTTTT
j_call: TRBJ1-2; v_call: TRBV9; cdr3_length: 12; clone_size: -; d_call: -; cdr3_aa: CASSEPAHGYTF; cdr3_nt: TGTGCCAGCAGCGAACCAGCCCATGGCTACACCTTC
j_call: TRBJ1-4; v_call: TRBV7-2; cdr3_length: 15; clone_size: few; d_call: -; cdr3_aa: CASSFQGGTGEKLFF; cdr3_nt: TGTGCCAGCAGCTTCCAGGGTGGGACTGGCGAAAAACTGTTTTTT
j_call: TRBJ1-2; v_call: TRBV12-3/TRBV12-4; cdr3_length: 13; clone_size: -; d_call: -; cdr3_aa: CASSFQGPDGYTF; cdr3_nt: TGTGCCAGCAGTTTCCAGGGACCGGATGGCTACACCTTC
j_call: TRBJ2-3; v_call: TRBV6-5; cdr3_length: 12; clone_size: once; d_call: -; cdr3_aa: CASRGSGDTQYF; cdr3_nt: TGTGCCAGCAGGGGGAGTGGAGATACGCAGTATTTT
j_call: TRBJ1-5; v_call: TRBV10-3; cdr3_length: 16; clone_size: many; d_call: -; cdr3_aa: CAIILTDSYSNQPQHF; cdr3_nt: TGTGCCATCATCCTTACGGACAGTTATAGCAATCAGCCCCAGCATTTT
j_call: TRBJ2-4; v_call: TRBV5-1; cdr3_length: 13; clone_size: few; d_call: -; cdr3_aa: CASSLRSRDIQYF; cdr3_nt: TGCGCCAGCAGCCTGAGGAGCAGGGACATTCAGTACTTC
j_call: TRBJ2-1; v_call: TRBV27; cdr3_length: 17; clone_size: -; d_call: -; cdr3_aa: CASSTVVATSSYNEQFF; cdr3_nt: TGTGCCAGCAGCACCGTTGTAGCGACTAGCTCCTACAATGAGCAGTTCTTC
j_call: TRBJ1-1; v_call: TRBV24-1; cdr3_length: 12; clone_size: -; d_call: -; cdr3_aa: CATSDLTGEAFF; cdr3_nt: TGTGCCACCAGTGATTTAACAGGGGAAGCTTTCTTT
j_call: TRBJ2-7; v_call: TRBV30; cdr3_length: 12; clone_size: -; d_call: TRBD1; cdr3_aa: CAWGQVLHEQYF; cdr3_nt: TGTGCCTGGGGACAGGTCCTACACGAGCAGTACTTC
j_call: TRBJ2-1; v_call: TRBV9; cdr3_length: 13; clone_size: -; d_call: -; cdr3_aa: CASSVGSYNEQFF; cdr3_nt: TGTGCCAGCAGCGTAGGGAGCTACAATGAGCAGTTCTTC
j_call: TRBJ2-2; v_call: TRBV29-1; cdr3_length: 15; clone_size: few; d_call: TRBD2; cdr3_aa: CSVENSGSRTGELFF; cdr3_nt: TGCAGCGTTGAAAACAGCGGGAGTCGAACCGGGGAGCTGTTTTTT
j_call: TRBJ1-5; v_call: TRBV11-2; cdr3_length: 14; clone_size: -; d_call: TRBD1; cdr3_aa: CASSLGQGAGAQHF; cdr3_nt: TGTGCCAGCAGCCTCGGACAGGGCGCTGGGGCCCAGCATTTT
j_call: TRBJ1-2; v_call: TRBV29-1; cdr3_length: 12; clone_size: -; d_call: TRBD1; cdr3_aa: CSVITGGYGYTF; cdr3_nt: TGCAGCGTCATCACAGGGGGCTATGGCTACACCTTC
j_call: TRBJ2-7; v_call: TRBV25-1; cdr3_length: 12; clone_size: -; d_call: -; cdr3_aa: CASSGRWYEQYF; cdr3_nt: TGTGCCAGCAGTGGGAGATGGTACGAGCAGTACTTC
j_call: TRBJ2-2; v_call: TRBV5-4; cdr3_length: 15; clone_size: few; d_call: -; cdr3_aa: CASSLEVGNLGELFF; cdr3_nt: TGTGCCAGCAGCTTGGAGGTGGGGAACCTAGGGGAGCTGTTTTTT
j_call: TRBJ1-1; v_call: TRBV5-1; cdr3_length: 14; clone_size: few; d_call: TRBD1; cdr3_aa: CASSLSGTGGRGFF; cdr3_nt: TGCGCCAGCAGCTTATCCGGGACAGGGGGTAGAGGTTTCTTT
j_call: TRBJ1-2; v_call: TRBV20-1; cdr3_length: 13; clone_size: few; d_call: TRBD1; cdr3_aa: CSARTGGLYGYTF; cdr3_nt: TGCAGTGCCAGGACAGGGGGCCTCTATGGCTACACCTTC
j_call: TRBJ2-2; v_call: TRBV5-1; cdr3_length: 16; clone_size: -; d_call: TRBD1; cdr3_aa: CASSFGQGANTGELFF; cdr3_nt: TGCGCCAGCAGCTTCGGACAGGGGGCGAACACCGGGGAGCTGTTTTTT
j_call: TRBJ1-3; v_call: TRBV12-3/TRBV12-4; cdr3_length: 15; clone_size: -; d_call: -; cdr3_aa: CASTTGRGSGNTIYF; cdr3_nt: TGTGCCAGCACCACGGGCCGGGGGTCTGGAAACACCATATATTTT
j_call: TRBJ2-1; v_call: TRBV27; cdr3_length: 14; clone_size: -; d_call: -; cdr3_aa: CASSFLRSYNEQFF; cdr3_nt: TGTGCCAGCAGTTTCCTGCGTTCCTACAATGAGCAGTTCTTC
j_call: TRBJ2-5; v_call: TRBV29-1; cdr3_length: 12; clone_size: few; d_call: -; cdr3_aa: CSAGDLEETQYF; cdr3_nt: TGCAGCGCGGGAGACTTGGAAGAGACCCAGTACTTC
j_call: TRBJ1-2; v_call: TRBV2; cdr3_length: 16; clone_size: few; d_call: -; cdr3_aa: CASSEAGLGPGYGYTF; cdr3_nt: TGTGCCAGCAGTGAAGCGGGGCTGGGTCCCGGGTATGGCTACACCTTC
j_call: TRBJ1-6; v_call: TRBV13; cdr3_length: 15; clone_size: -; d_call: -; cdr3_aa: CASSPGRGRNSPLHF; cdr3_nt: TGTGCCAGCAGCCCCGGGAGGGGCAGGAATTCACCCCTCCACTTT
j_call: TRBJ2-2; v_call: TRBV20-1; cdr3_length: 15; clone_size: -; d_call: -; cdr3_aa: CSAREATRNTGELFF; cdr3_nt: TGCAGTGCTAGAGAGGCGACTAGGAACACCGGGGAGCTGTTTTTT
j_call: TRBJ1-1; v_call: TRBV7-3; cdr3_length: 17; clone_size: -; d_call: -; cdr3_aa: CASSLEDWGRGDTEAFF; cdr3_nt: TGTGCCAGCAGCTTAGAGGATTGGGGCCGGGGAGACACTGAAGCTTTCTTT
j_call: TRBJ2-5; v_call: TRBV3-1; cdr3_length: 13; clone_size: -; d_call: -; cdr3_aa: CASSQNIQETQYF; cdr3_nt: TGTGCCAGCAGCCAAAACATCCAAGAGACCCAGTACTTC
j_call: TRBJ1-5; v_call: TRBV5-1; cdr3_length: 15; clone_size: few; d_call: -; cdr3_aa: CASSLTASHNQPQHF; cdr3_nt: TGCGCCAGCAGCTTGACAGCCAGCCACAATCAGCCCCAGCATTTT